Here is one TCR beta chain with its context. Its antigen is unknown. Base qualities are not recorded, but no much larger clone differs from it by a single base. The CDR3 spans 16 residues, from the cysteine through the phenylalanine. Only CDR3 DNA remains: 48 bases, in frame from the first base. In the germline V gene, CDR1 corresponds to SGHVS and CDR2 to FNYEAQ. Trimming leaves V shorter by 2 bases and J shorter by 6 bases, with the junction holding 8 bases beyond the gene matches. The cohort was made up of roughly 670 healthy bone marrow donors. At the time of sampling, every cohort member was nominally healthy, though immune exposures that went unrecorded were likely present. The donor tested CMV seropositive and was one of the 289 seropositive cohort members. Every donor gave a peripheral blood sample, and the peripheral blood mononuclear cells from that sample were used for TCR beta sequencing. Genomic DNA extraction from the blood cell samples was performed with the Qiagen DNeasy Blood Extraction Kit.

This record comes from a study of cytomegalovirus exposure and HLA in healthy donors (dated by TCRdb to the late 2010s). Background on the whole study: An earlier analysis of approximately 590 of the donors reported approximately 300 Gb of sequence data and 117 million unique TCR beta sequences from about 180 million T cells. Approximately 300 gigabases of sequencing data and around 85 million unique TCR sequences made up an early release that covered 500 to 700 HLA-typed donors. The genetic ancestry cluster associated with self-reported Caucasian donors included 81% of the 398 genotyped donors. The aim of the study was to test whether cataloging public T cell receptors could identify signatures of past pathogen exposure. The study profiled the T cell repertoires of hundreds of subjects by immunosequencing and related them to cytomegalovirus serostatus. Besides the first cohort of roughly 660 subjects, a separate validation cohort made up of 120 or so different subjects was used. High-throughput TCR immunosequencing, statistical association of individual TCRs with disease status, and machine learning were combined to predict cytomegalovirus infection status. A later analysis re-examined previously published TCR beta repertoires from just over 650 donors and added high-resolution HLA genotyping to investigate patterns of TCR occurrence. The later analysis used no new phenotypic data to find candidate immune exposures, relying instead on TCR beta sequences and their occurrence across donors. In an earlier analysis of roughly 600 of the donors, high-throughput TCR beta sequencing was used to judge whether each TCR beta V gene segment behaved as functional or pseudogenic. Alongside the repertoire data, information on donor age, sex, ethnicity and CMV serostatus was compiled. A later genetic analysis used genome-wide SNP genotypes for about 60% of the roughly 700 donors, treating that subset as a discovery cohort. Every discovery cohort repertoire had been produced on one sequencing platform. Both class I and class II loci were covered by HLA typing, at four-digit resolution. The number of typed donors differed by locus: roughly 629-640 for A, B, C, DRB1 and DQB1; approximately 520 for DQA1; about 600 for DPA1; and about 470 for DPB1. Because of strong linkage in the cohort, a few DR-DQ haplotypes were treated as single units for association and clustering. On average, roughly 240,000 unique TCR beta nucleotide sequences were sequenced per donor among 398 genotyped donors of the cohort, with roughly a sixth of those sequences being non-productive.

Libraries were built with the immunoSEQ multiplex PCR assay. A mixture of 60 forward primers for TCR Vbeta segments and 13 reverse primers for TCR Jbeta segments was used in the multiplex PCR. A multiplex PCR assay on genomic DNA amplified the CDR3 region of rearranged TCR beta genes. The Illumina HiSeq System was used to sequence the amplified TCR beta libraries as 87-base-pair reads. The original pipeline was this. In a later analysis, tens of millions of unique TCR beta chains were counted across the 650 to 750 repertoires, and roughly 11 million of these chains were shared by at least two donors. Raw reads were error-corrected and collapsed into unique sequences with a nearest-neighbor algorithm that merged closely related sequences to remove PCR and sequencing errors. To assign V, D and J gene segments, CDR3 sequences were aligned to IMGT reference sequences. Each retained sequence needed at least a six-nucleotide match to both a V gene segment and a J gene segment. A rearrangement counted as productive if the CDR3 had no stop codons and remained in frame with V and J, and every other rearrangement counted as non-productive. Following IMGT convention, CDR3 was defined as the stretch from the second conserved V-encoded cysteine up to the conserved J-encoded phenylalanine. The earlier analysis of fewer than 700 of the donors excluded sequences that lacked an unambiguous match to a single V gene segment. An earlier analysis of several hundred of the donors classified V segments as functional when productive rearrangements were above 56.7% and as segregating when the standard deviation between donors was above 5%. A statistical classification framework was developed to diagnose cytomegalovirus status using the catalog of TCR beta chain sequences. In a later analysis, TCR nucleotide sequences were compared against IMGT/GENE-DB human TR gene sequences so that V and J genes could be assigned. In a later analysis, CDR3 sequences and most-parsimonious VDJ recombination scenarios were assigned using the TCRdist pipeline. In a later analysis, each TCR beta chain was defined by its CDR3 amino acid sequence together with its V-gene family, and reads lacking a unique V-gene family were excluded. As a way to deal with suspected cross-contamination and a sequencing artifact, a later analysis dropped 450 to 700 nucleotide sequences that were highly shared and had low generation probability. A later analysis calculated a clonal expansion index for each public chain from normalized within-repertoire ranks of inferred template counts. Generation probabilities in a later analysis came from a VDJ recombination model fitted to out-of-frame rearrangements, and those results were checked against IGoR. Hypergeometric tests were used in a later analysis to score TCR-TCR, TCR-HLA and TCR-CMV co-occurrence, with a repertoire-size bias correction applied to the TCR pairs. A later analysis estimated false discovery rates by permuting HLA or CMV assignments 20 times. A later analysis grouped co-occurring TCRs with DBSCAN, adding TCRdist sequence similarity when clustering within HLA-allele-positive subsets. Repertoires with fewer than 30,000 or more than 120,000 public chains were left out of co-occurrence clustering, as were five repertoires with anomalous nucleotide sharing. Held by TCRdb, this immuneACCESS table contains in-frame sequences only and omits some clones. Under half of the omission traces to an unresolved V gene where checked; the cause of the rest is unknown. For V, J and clone size, that table is used; D and trimming come from the DNA. The sample yields about 160,000 clones; over 75% were counted once. The top ten hold around 0.98% of the sample.

On the study overall, not on this receptor specifically: Correlated functional status among segregating V segments might reflect linkage disequilibrium, but an unknown experimental factor could not be ruled out. A few of the identified cytomegalovirus-associated TCR beta chains were confirmed in vitro to be specific for cytomegalovirus antigens. Across donors, most TCR sequences were observed very rarely, whereas some public TCRs were present in many individuals. The classifier was reported to diagnose cytomegalovirus status with high specificity and sensitivity in both the original and validation cohorts. In a later analysis, over 15,000 TCR beta sequences were associated with specific HLA alleles at a false discovery rate of 0.05. When HLA alleles, especially DR and DQ, strongly co-occurred, TCR associations were difficult to assign to individual alleles. An association between a missense DCLRE1C variant and V-gene and J-gene trimming of TCR beta chains was found in a later genetic analysis and replicated in an independent cohort. In a later analysis, several top co-occurrence clusters were reported to appear linked to parvovirus B19, influenza, CMV and Epstein-Barr virus. The only immune exposure information available for the cohort was CMV serostatus. A further reported finding was that TCR beta sequences accurately predicted the HLA-A and HLA-B alleles for most subjects in the first cohort. The authors suggested that the approach could potentially be generalized to other disease states and immunological phenotypes. Roughly uniform sequencing depth across donors was assumed in presence/absence analyses, although this assumption may not hold. Because HLA typing was unavailable for some donors at each locus, only the typed subset was used in association tests. A cluster of highly shared sequence variants was judged likely to be a technical artifact of the sequencing pipeline. Because counts were too low, roughly 16 rarely observed V segments, including chromosome 9 orphons, were left out of the earlier analysis of over 550 of the donors. In this cohort, only TCR beta chains were sequenced, and detectable features were limited by the absence of alpha or paired-chain data. A later analysis found that TCR association rates varied across HLA loci, with DRB1 alleles showing the most associated TCRs and HLA-C alleles the fewest. In the study, approximately 160 TCR beta chains were listed as associated with cytomegalovirus. In a later analysis, HLA-associated TCR beta chains were found to be more clonally expanded and to have lower generation probabilities than equally common non-associated chains. The 87-base-pair reads could not distinguish some IMGT-functional V segments, including TRBV6-2 and TRBV6-3, so those segments were excluded. A later analysis found that most CMV-associated TCR beta chains appeared HLA-restricted, with HLA associations seemingly driven largely by CMV exposure. In an earlier analysis of approximately 590 of the donors, most TCR beta V segments appeared in productive rearrangements about 90% or about 30% of the time, broadly matching IMGT annotations. Compared with the roughly 670-donor mean, donors in an Asian-associated ancestry cluster had fewer N-insertions in productive TCRs, according to a later genetic analysis.

Sequencing was carried out using PBMCs. The chain is assembled from TRBV7-6 and TRBJ2-2; 8 of the junction bases match TRBD1. The clonotype was recovered from a woman in her forties or fifties in good health and CMV-seropositive. The nucleotides are TGTGCCAGCAGCTTATATCACAGGGGGATCGCCGGGGAGCTGTTTTTT. Translated, it gives CASSLYHRGIAGELFF. Here the CDR3 is joined to the reference TRBV7-6 and TRBJ2-2 genes, and the full variable domain is: GAGVSQSPRYKVTKRGQDVALRCDPISGHVSLYWYRQALGQGPEFLTYFNYEAQQDKSGLPNDRFSAERPEGSISTLTIQRTEQRDSAMYRCASSLYHRGIAGELFFGEGSRLTVL.